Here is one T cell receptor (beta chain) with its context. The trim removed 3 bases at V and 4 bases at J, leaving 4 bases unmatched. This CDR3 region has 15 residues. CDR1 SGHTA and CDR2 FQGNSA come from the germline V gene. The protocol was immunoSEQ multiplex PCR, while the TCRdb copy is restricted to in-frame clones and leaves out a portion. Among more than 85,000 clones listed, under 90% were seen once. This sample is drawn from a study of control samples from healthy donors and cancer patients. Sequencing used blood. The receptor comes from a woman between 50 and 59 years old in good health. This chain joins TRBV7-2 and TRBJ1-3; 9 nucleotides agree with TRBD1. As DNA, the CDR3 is TGTGCCAGCAGCTTTGGGGACAGGGCCGGAAACACCATATATTTT. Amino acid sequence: CASSFGDRAGNTIYF.